This passage covers 10 T cell receptor beta chains from one sample sequenced in a study of T cells after yellow fever vaccination. Each CDR3 protein is one row after TCRdb ran MiXCR on the 5' RACE reads. Of just under 600,000 distinct CDR3 sequences listed, roughly 14% are singletons. The sequencing used PBMCs, collected on the day of the yellow fever booster vaccination. The receptor source for this set is a man aged 30 to 39 who received the YFV17D yellow fever vaccine.

This chain joins TRBV14 and TRBJ2-3, with D possibly being TRBD2 (5 bases). From germline, CDR1 is SGHDN and CDR2 FVKESK. Trimming pared 3 bases from V and 6 bases from J, leaving 10 bases between. This CDR3 comprises 13 residues. DNA for the CDR3: TGTGCCAGCAGCCAGCGGGTCCAGGATACGCAGTATTTT. Residues: CASSQRVQDTQYF. Using reference TRBV14 and TRBJ2-3 for the parts outside the CDR3, the full variable domain is EAGVTQFPSHSVIEKGQTVTLRCDPISGHDNLYWYRRVMGKEIKFLLHFVKESKQDESGMPNNRFLAERTGGTYSTLKVQPAELEDSGVYFCASSQRVQDTQYFGPGTRLTVL.

The J gene is TRBJ2-2, the V gene TRBV5-6, with D perhaps TRBD2 (5 bases). Germline V lookup: CDR1 SGHDT, CDR2 YYEEEE. This CDR3 region has 18 residues. The V and J ends lost 4 bases and 8 bases respectively, with 27 bases between them. The CDR3 protein is CASSRISTTGINGGELFF. The CDR3 nucleotides are TGTGCCAGCAGCCGAATATCCACAACCGGGATCAACGGGGGGGAGCTGTTTTTT.

This clonotype has just a few counts. CDR3 protein: CSVERAGGPDNEQFF. The CDR3 DNA is TGCAGCGTTGAAAGGGCGGGAGGGCCCGACAATGAGCAGTTCTTC. The chain is built from TRBV29-1 and TRBJ2-1; 9 nucleotides match TRBD2. With 2 bases clipped from V and 5 bases from J, the junction kept 7 bases outside the gene matches. The CDR3 consists of 15 residues. Looked up from germline, CDR1 is SQVTM and CDR2 is ANQGSEA.

The sample holds a few counts of this clonotype. The chain employs TRBV23-1 and TRBJ2-1; D possibly corresponds to TRBD2 (6 bases). TRBV23-1 is labeled an ORF, and its function is uncertain. V was cut by 0 bases and J by 0 bases, with 9 bases left in between. The CDR3 is made up of 16 amino acids. The chain's CDR3 is CASSQSERASYNEQFF. The CDR3 DNA follows: TGCGCCAGCAGTCAATCAGAGCGGGCCTCCTACAATGAGCAGTTCTTC.

The rearrangement uses TRBV20-1 and TRBJ1-1; D gene ambiguous. The CDR3 totals 13 residues. The germline CDR1 and CDR2 sequences are DFQATT and SNEGSKA (reference sequence). With 3 bases removed from V and 0 bases from J, the gap between germline ends came to 8 bases. The CDR3 nucleotides are TGCAGTGCTAGGAAACGGTTGAACACTGAAGCTTTCTTT. This translates into CSARKRLNTEAFF.

J is TRBJ2-7 and V is TRBV6-2 or TRBV6-3; the D is unclear. V was trimmed by 5 bases and J by 2 bases, leaving 13 bases between them. This CDR3 is built from 14 residues. The V gene's germline CDR1 is MNHEY and CDR2 SVGEGT. The CDR3 is CASSRRYNPYEQYF. Here the CDR3 DNA reads TGTGCCAGCAGTCGAAGGTACAATCCCTACGAGCAGTACTTC.

The chain combines TRBV5-1 with TRBJ2-7; the D is unclear. Trimming took 0 bases from V and 0 from J, leaving 13 bases between them. This CDR3 region has 16 residues. CDR1 and CDR2 from the germline V gene are SGHRS and YFSETQ. The chain's CDR3 is CASSLGVAALSYEQYF. CDR3 nucleotides: TGCGCCAGCAGCTTGGGTGTGGCCGCCCTCTCCTACGAGCAGTACTTC.

This clonotype occurred a few times. The chain joins TRBV6-5 to TRBJ1-4, with D possibly matching TRBD1 (6 bases). CDR1 and CDR2 from the germline V gene are MNHEY and SVGAGI. The CDR3 runs 16 residues. Trimming stripped 1 base from V and 4 bases from J, with 13 bases between. CDR3 protein: CASSYFTGSFNEKLFF. In nucleotides, the CDR3 is TGTGCCAGCAGTTACTTTACAGGGAGCTTTAATGAAAAACTGTTTTTT.

This clonotype has just a few counts. The chain joins TRBV10-3 to TRBJ2-7; 10 bases map to TRBD1. Per germline, CDR1 ENHRY and CDR2 SYGVKD. The CDR3 sequence is 14 residues long. With 8 bases clipped from V and 2 bases from J, the junction kept 6 bases outside the gene matches. CDR3 sequence reads: CAIASGTGAYEQYF. In DNA, the CDR3 is TGTGCCATCGCCTCCGGGACAGGGGCCTACGAGCAGTACTTC.

This clonotype was counted between two and nine times. The V and J genes are TRBV7-9 and TRBJ2-5; D unresolved. The CDR3 contains 15 residues. The germline V and J ends were trimmed by 3 bases and 4 bases, with 15 bases remaining between them. Germline lookup yields CDR1 SEHNR and CDR2 FQNEAQ (reference sequence). The CDR3 here is CASSFGPTPTETQYF. In DNA, the CDR3 is TGTGCCAGCAGCTTCGGTCCCACCCCAACAGAGACCCAGTACTTC.